This TCR beta chain comes out of a study of blood T cell repertoires in COVID-19. The overall study: Samples representing acute and convalescent COVID-19 were sourced from the United States, Italy and Spain. PBMCs, B-cell-depleted T cells, or T cells were the source of the cDNA or gDNA that made up the material.

Clinical history reported by participants formed the basis on which cohorts were assigned. Original handling: Reference gene primers were amplified, and this amplification served to estimate nucleated cell counts. Using immunoSEQ multiplex PCR, the repertoire was profiled, and TCRdb retains in-frame clones only, with some absent. That table supplies the V and J calls and clone size; D and trimming were determined from the DNA. The sample shows 190,000 or so clones, over 80% of them seen only once. The V and J ends lost 5 bases and 2 bases respectively, with 9 bases between them. The CDR3 is 13 residues long. Germline V gene data show CDR1 as LNHDA and CDR2 as SQIVND (reference sequence).

Sequenced: PBMCs or T cells enriched from blood (not recorded which). The V call is TRBV19, the J call TRBJ1-2; D ambiguous. This TCR was sampled from a man aged 18 to 29 with acute COVID-19. For the CDR3, the DNA is TGTGCCAGTAGTTCCAACCTAAACTATGGCTACACCTTC. This gives the protein CASSSNLNYGYTF.